The 5 T cell receptor beta chains below come from one sample, sequenced in a study of cytomegalovirus exposure and HLA in healthy donors. The PCR employed 60 Vbeta primers together with 13 Jbeta primers. The protocol was immunoSEQ multiplex PCR, while the TCRdb copy is restricted to in-frame clones and leaves out a portion. The sample shows approximately 110,000 clones, around 77% of them seen only once. Material for sequencing was PBMCs. All receptors come from a woman aged 25 to 39 in good health and CMV-seropositive.

This clone has only one observation. The chain employs TRBV12-5 and TRBJ2-7, with D unresolved. Germline V lookup: CDR1 LGHNT, CDR2 FRNRAP. V was cut by 2 bases and J by 5 bases, with 7 bases left in between. This CDR3 is built from 12 residues. The chain's CDR3 is CASGLNSNEQYF. In DNA form, the CDR3 reads TGTGCTAGTGGTTTGAACAGTAACGAGCAGTACTTC.

This chain joins TRBV28 and TRBJ2-5, with a possible D match to TRBD2 (6 bases). The germline V and J ends were trimmed by 2 bases and 1 base, with 14 bases remaining between them. CDR3 length equals 16 residues. Per germline, CDR1 MDHEN and CDR2 SYDVKM. In DNA form, the CDR3 reads TGTGCCAGCAGTTTACTTGGGGAGGCCTTCCAAGAGACCCAGTACTTC. Its protein product is CASSLLGEAFQETQYF.

The rearrangement links TRBV5-4 to TRBJ2-1; 12 bases fit TRBD2. Losses at the gene ends were 0 bases for V and 0 bases for J; bases not matched to a gene: 7. The CDR3 runs to 19 residues. Germline values: CDR1 SGHNT, CDR2 YYREEE (reference sequence). CDR3 amino acids: CASSLALAGGSSSYNEQFF. The DNA of the CDR3 is TGTGCCAGCAGCTTGGCACTAGCGGGAGGTTCAAGCTCCTACAATGAGCAGTTCTTC.

The chain recombines TRBV5-1 with TRBJ1-1, with 7 bases identical to TRBD1. The CDR3 is 15 amino acids. Germline CDR1 and CDR2: SGHRS and YFSETQ. The ends lost 4 bases at V and 6 bases at J; junction bases unmatched: 12. The CDR3 is CASSLQQGPNAEAFF. CDR3 nucleotide sequence: TGCGCCAGCAGCCTACAACAGGGGCCGAATGCTGAAGCTTTCTTT. Full variable domain (outside the CDR3, taken from reference TRBV5-1 and TRBJ1-1): KAGVTQTPRYLIKTRGQQVTLSCSPISGHRSVSWYQQTPGQGLQFLFEYFSETQRNKGNFPGRFSGRQFSNSRSEMNVSTLELGDSALYLCASSLQQGPNAEAFFGQGTRLTVV.

This clone was counted only a few times. The rearrangement uses TRBV6-5 and TRBJ1-1; the D is unclear. From germline, CDR1 is MNHEY and CDR2 SVGAGI. V was clipped by 5 bases and J by 8 bases, with 6 bases between them. The CDR3 is 10 residues long. Here the CDR3 reads CASSRSEAFF. The CDR3 region has the DNA TGTGCCAGCAGTCGGTCCGAAGCTTTCTTT.